One sample yielded the 25 T cell receptor beta chains listed below, sequenced in a study of T cell clones after liver transplantation. The method was immunoSEQ multiplex PCR; TCRdb's version includes in-frame clones alone and lacks a portion of them. The sample has about 53,000 clones; approximately 84% are singletons. The starting material was CD4+ T cells from blood, obtained before liver transplant. The receptors here all came from a human donor who received a liver transplant.

The chain employs TRBV28 and TRBJ1-5, with D unclear. This CDR3 is 14 amino acids long. V was clipped by 6 bases and J by 3 bases, with 12 bases between them. Germline values: CDR1 MDHEN, CDR2 SYDVKM. The CDR3 loop reads CASRSSGANQPQHF. CDR3 in DNA: TGTGCCAGCAGATCGTCGGGTGCCAATCAGCCCCAGCATTTT.

The chain joins TRBV19 to TRBJ1-1; perhaps TRBD1 as D (5 bases). This CDR3 comprises 11 residues. Germline V gene sequence: CDR1 LNHDA, CDR2 SQIVND (reference sequence). V was trimmed by 5 bases and J by 8 bases, leaving 9 bases between them. CDR3 amino acids: CASSGAGEAFF. Written as DNA, the CDR3 is TGTGCCAGTAGTGGGGCAGGAGAAGCTTTCTTT.

This clone appeared a single time. This chain joins TRBV11-2 and TRBJ2-3; 10 nucleotides agree with TRBD2. Losses at the gene ends were 5 bases for V and 1 base for J; bases not matched to a gene: 3. The CDR3 runs to 15 residues. Germline values: CDR1 SGHAT, CDR2 FQNNGV. The CDR3 DNA reads TGTGCCAGCAGCCCAGGGACTAGCGGCACAGATACGCAGTATTTT. Translating gives CASSPGTSGTDTQYF.

V is TRBV2 and J is TRBJ1-5, with 8 bases aligning to TRBD1. Per the germline V gene, CDR1 is SNHLY and CDR2 is FYNNEI. The CDR3 consists of 17 residues. J gave up 9 bases and V 6 bases, and 19 bases lay outside the gene matches. The CDR3 DNA reads TGTGCCAGCAGCCTCATTAGCATGGACAGGGACCATGGGCCCCAGCATTTT. Its translation is CASSLISMDRDHGPQHF.

This chain uses TRBV27 with TRBJ2-1, with D hard to call. CDR1 is MNHEY, CDR2 SMNVEV, per germline (reference sequence). The CDR3 length is 16 residues. Trimming removed 4 bases at V and 0 bases at J, with 13 bases between. The CDR3 region is CASSSRDPRSYNEQFF. CDR3 sequence (DNA): TGTGCCAGCAGTTCCCGAGATCCTCGCTCCTACAATGAGCAGTTCTTC.

The gene calls are TRBV29-1 and TRBJ2-7; a possible D gene is TRBD1 (5 bases). Trimming took 3 bases from V and 5 from J, leaving 8 bases between them. Germline V CDR1 and CDR2: SQVTM, ANQGSEA. The CDR3 length is 11 residues. Written as DNA, the CDR3 is TGCAGCGTTGATGACAGTAACGAGCAGTACTTC. The encoded protein is CSVDDSNEQYF.

V gene TRBV7-2 combines with J gene TRBJ2-2; 10 nucleotides align to TRBD1. Germline CDR1 SGHTA, CDR2 FQGNSA. This CDR3 region has 15 residues. V lost 5 bases to trimming and J lost 5 bases; unmatched junction nucleotides: 5. CDR3 nucleotides: TGTGCCAGCAGCATCAGGACAGGGGGAACCGGGGAGCTGTTTTTT. Translating gives CASSIRTGGTGELFF.

The chain links TRBV14 to TRBJ2-6; the D gene is possibly TRBD1 (5 bases). The CDR3 contains 14 residues. V lost 5 bases to trimming and J lost 3 bases, with 8 bases between them. Looked up from germline, CDR1 is SGHDN and CDR2 is FVKESK. CDR3 sequence reads: CASSKRGGANVLTF. The DNA for the CDR3 is TGTGCCAGCAGCAAAAGGGGTGGGGCCAACGTCCTGACTTTC.

The V and J genes are TRBV5-4 and TRBJ2-1; weak D call: TRBD1 (5 bases). Trimming pared 4 bases from V and 0 bases from J, leaving 8 bases between. The V gene's germline CDR1 is SGHNT and CDR2 YYREEE (reference sequence). The CDR3 covers 14 residues. CDR3 bases: TGTGCCAGCAGCCCGACAGCCTCCTACAATGAGCAGTTCTTC. Amino acid sequence: CASSPTASYNEQFF.

The chain uses TRBV2 and TRBJ1-6; no clear D. The CDR3 is 15 amino acids. The germline V and J ends were trimmed by 9 bases and 1 base, with 13 bases remaining between them. Germline V gene sequence: CDR1 SNHLY, CDR2 FYNNEI. CDR3 nucleotide sequence: TGTGCCAGTTTCCAGGCCGCATCCTATAATTCACCCCTCCACTTT. Protein sequence: CASFQAASYNSPLHF.

V gene TRBV6-6 combines with J gene TRBJ1-2; 7 bases agree with TRBD1. CDR3 size: 15 residues. Germline V gene data show CDR1 as MNHNY and CDR2 as SVGAGI (reference sequence). The trim removed 2 bases at V and 3 bases at J, leaving 6 bases unmatched. The DNA of the CDR3 is TGTGCCAGCAGTTACGGAGGGACAGCCGACTATGGCTACACCTTC. It translates to CASSYGGTADYGYTF.

The chain combines TRBV18 with TRBJ2-7, with D uncertain. The CDR3 is made up of 13 amino acids. Germline CDR1 and CDR2: KGHSH and LQKENI. V was trimmed by 0 bases and J by 3 bases, leaving 6 bases between them. The DNA for the CDR3 is TGTGCCAGCTCACCACCCTCCAGCTACGAGCAGTACTTC. It encodes CASSPPSSYEQYF.

The chain carries TRBV5-1 and TRBJ2-5; 8 bases agree with TRBD2. CDR1 SGHRS and CDR2 YFSETQ come from the germline V gene. After removal of 0 bases from V and 5 bases from J, the junction contained 3 bases not matched to a gene. This CDR3 spans 14 amino acids. CDR3 nucleotides: TGCGCCAGCAGCTTGGTTGGCGGGGGGGAGACCCAGTACTTC. Translation: CASSLVGGGETQYF. The whole variable domain, remainder taken from reference TRBV5-1 and TRBJ2-5, is KAGVTQTPRYLIKTRGQQVTLSCSPISGHRSVSWYQQTPGQGLQFLFEYFSETQRNKGNFPGRFSGRQFSNSRSEMNVSTLELGDSALYLCASSLVGGGETQYFGPGTRLLVL.

This chain joins TRBV7-9 and TRBJ1-3; TRBD1 might be the D (6 bases). With 5 bases removed from V and 4 bases from J, the gap between germline ends came to 21 bases. Germline values: CDR1 SEHNR, CDR2 FQNEAQ (reference sequence). The CDR3 covers 17 residues. CDR3 residues: CASSPLTGLPGGNTIYF. The CDR3 DNA reads TGTGCCAGCAGCCCCCTGACAGGCCTGCCGGGCGGAAACACCATATATTTT.

The chain has TRBV30 and TRBJ1-2; a possible D gene is TRBD1 (6 bases). The V gene lost 5 bases and the J gene lost 10 bases, with 23 bases spanning the gap. The CDR3 runs 14 residues. Germline V gives CDR1 GTSNPN, CDR2 SVGIG (reference sequence). The CDR3 DNA is TGTGCCTGGGGGTCACCCTCGGGGGCGGCGGACTACACCTTC. Its translation is CAWGSPSGAADYTF.

The chain joins TRBV30 to TRBJ2-1; no clear D. V was pared by 0 bases and J by 8 bases, with 8 bases between. Germline loops: CDR1 GTSNPN, CDR2 SVGIG (reference sequence). The CDR3 loop spans 12 amino acids. The CDR3 region is CAWSVHSYEQFF. CDR3 bases: TGTGCCTGGAGTGTCCACTCGTATGAGCAGTTCTTC.

The V call is TRBV6-5, the J call TRBJ2-7; 7 bases line up with TRBD1. V gave up 6 bases and J gave up 3 bases; unmatched junction bases: 5. This CDR3 spans 13 amino acids. Looked up from germline, CDR1 is MNHEY and CDR2 is SVGAGI. This CDR3 is CASRRGLIYEQYF. The CDR3 DNA reads as TGTGCCAGCAGGAGGGGGCTAATCTACGAGCAGTACTTC.

V usage is TRBV7-8 and J usage is TRBJ2-1; D is unresolved. Trimming pared 2 bases from V and 7 bases from J, leaving 6 bases between. Germline CDR1 SGHVS, CDR2 FQNEAQ. The CDR3 extends over 12 amino acids. The CDR3 here is CASSLPENEQFF. The CDR3, as DNA: TGTGCCAGCAGCTTACCGGAGAATGAGCAGTTCTTC.

In the case of this clone: An end of the junction differs from the germline gene, which may be a read error. V is TRBV2 and J is TRBJ2-7; tentative D call: TRBD1 (6 bases). Germline CDR1 reads SNHLY; CDR2 reads FYNNEI. This CDR3 comprises 13 residues. The CDR3: CASSEALAGVINF. The CDR3 DNA reads TGTGCCAGCAGTGAAGCGCTGGCAGGGGTGATAAACTTC.

V usage is TRBV19 and J usage is TRBJ2-7; 10 nucleotides agree with TRBD2. The V segment lost 10 bases and the J segment 3 bases; nucleotides outside the gene matches: 15. Germline V gene data show CDR1 as LNHDA and CDR2 as SQIVND (reference sequence). The CDR3 extends over 16 amino acids. The CDR3 protein is CATQRRLAGDYYEQYF. CDR3 DNA: TGTGCCACCCAGAGGAGGCTAGCGGGAGATTACTACGAGCAGTACTTC.

The rearrangement links TRBV15 to TRBJ2-7, with TRBD2 as a possible D gene (6 bases). CDR1 is LNHNV and CDR2 is YYDKDF in the germline V gene (reference sequence). V was pared by 1 base and J by 4 bases, with 8 bases between. This CDR3 is built from 13 residues. CDR3 DNA sequence: TGTGCCACCAGCAGAGGGACTATATACGAGCAGTACTTC. This codes for CATSRGTIYEQYF.

The gene calls are TRBV19 and TRBJ1-5; weak D call: TRBD1 (5 bases). The CDR3 has 14 residues. The ends were cut back, 7 bases at V and 6 bases at J, with 16 bases in the middle. Germline V gene lookup returns CDR1 LNHDA and CDR2 SQIVND (reference sequence). CDR3 sequence: CASKRGGEAQPQHF. CDR3 bases: TGTGCCAGTAAAAGGGGCGGAGAGGCTCAGCCCCAGCATTTT.

The chain is built from TRBV6-6 and TRBJ1-1; TRBD1 matches 7 bases. This CDR3 is built from 13 residues. The germline gives CDR1 MNHNY, CDR2 SVGAGI (reference sequence). Germline trimming cut 5 bases from V and 1 base from J; bases unmatched to any gene: 1. In DNA form, the CDR3 reads TGTGCCAGCAGTAACAGGGGGAACACTGAAGCTTTCTTT. Its translation: CASSNRGNTEAFF.

The chain has TRBV6-1 and TRBJ1-1; maybe TRBD1 (5 bases). Germline CDR1 is MNHNS and CDR2 is SASEGT. V was trimmed by 5 bases and J by 8 bases, leaving 18 bases between them. The CDR3 is 14 residues long. This CDR3 reads CASSKGALTTEAFF. In DNA form, the CDR3 reads TGTGCCAGCAGTAAAGGGGCCCTGACAACAGAAGCTTTCTTT.

The gene calls are TRBV25-1 and TRBJ1-6, with D uncertain. The CDR3 totals 15 residues. The V end lost 4 bases, the J end lost 0 bases, and 7 bases lay between the germline ends. Germline V CDR1 and CDR2: MGHDK, SYGVNS. CDR3 amino acids: CASSVRSSYNSPLHF. CDR3 sequence (DNA): TGTGCCAGCAGTGTCCGGAGCTCCTATAATTCACCCCTCCACTTT.